These T cell receptor beta chains were read from a single sample in a study of T cell responses to AZD1222 COVID-19 vaccine. Only in-frame clones appear in the TCRdb table, and some are missing; sequencing was by immunoSEQ multiplex PCR. The sample includes around 190,000 clones, 70% to 90% of them seen just once. The sample in question was peripheral blood, obtained 28 days after the second AZD1222 dose. Every receptor here comes from an adult who received the AZD1222 COVID-19 vaccine. CDR3s include the opening cysteine and the closing phenylalanine or tryptophan. The D gene is left open where the match is weak. Not all rows give a size; the values are once, few, many and, for expanded clones, a class.

TRBV14	TRBJ1-1	.	.	CASSQEGQSRETEAFF	TGTGCCAGCAGCCAAGAGGGGCAAAGCCGAGAAACTGAAGCTTTCTTT
TRBV2	TRBJ1-1	.	.	CASSVRMNTEAFF	TGTGCCAGCAGTGTACGGATGAACACTGAAGCTTTCTTT
TRBV5-8	TRBJ2-4	TRBD2	.	CASSFGGNKNIQYF	TGTGCCAGCAGCTTCGGGGGGAACAAAAACATTCAGTACTTC
TRBV5-4	TRBJ2-7	TRBD2	few	CASSLGLAGPTYEQYF	TGTGCCAGCAGCTTGGGACTAGCGGGGCCCACCTACGAGCAGTACTTC
TRBV29-1	TRBJ1-4	TRBD1	once	CSVEMEGASEKLFF	TGCAGCGTTGAAATGGAGGGGGCAAGTGAAAAACTGTTTTTT
TRBV7-9	TRBJ2-3	TRBD2	.	CASSFAGGTTDTQYF	TGTGCCAGCAGCTTCGCGGGGGGGACCACAGATACGCAGTATTTT
TRBV7-7	TRBJ2-5	TRBD1	.	CASSPDRVQETQYF	TGTGCTAGCAGCCCCGACAGGGTGCAAGAGACCCAGTACTTC
TRBV7-9	TRBJ2-5	.	.	CASSIGGYQETQYF	TGTGCCAGCAGCATAGGAGGTTACCAAGAGACCCAGTACTTC
TRBV6-5	TRBJ2-5	.	.	CASSDAGVETQYF	TGTGCCAGCAGCGATGCAGGGGTTGAGACCCAGTACTTC
TRBV7-2	TRBJ2-7	.	.	CASRPALAAYEQYF	TGTGCCAGCAGGCCGGCACTAGCAGCCTACGAGCAGTACTTC
TRBV6-1	TRBJ1-3	.	once	CASSEAEGHFGRNTIYF	TGTGCCAGCAGTGAAGCGGAGGGGCATTTCGGGCGGAACACCATATATTTT
TRBV11-2	TRBJ1-6	.	once	CASSAQARDSPLHF	TGTGCCAGCAGCGCCCAGGCGCGGGATTCACCCCTCCACTTT
TRBV6-2/TRBV6-3	TRBJ2-7	.	.	CASSLGGPGLKQYF	TGTGCCAGCAGCCTAGGCGGGCCCGGGCTCAAGCAGTACTTC
TRBV5-1	TRBJ2-3	TRBD2	.	CASSLPGGADTQYF	TGCGCCAGCAGCCTCCCGGGGGGAGCAGATACGCAGTATTTT
TRBV27	TRBJ2-7	.	.	CASSPLSKEEQYF	TGTGCCAGCAGCCCCCTGAGTAAAGAAGAGCAGTACTTC
TRBV7-2	TRBJ1-2	TRBD1	few	CASSLWTGGYGYTF	TGTGCCAGCAGCTTATGGACAGGGGGGTATGGCTACACCTTC
TRBV7-2	TRBJ1-1	TRBD1	.	CASSPWDRGDTEAFF	TGTGCCAGCAGCCCGTGGGACAGGGGGGACACTGAAGCTTTCTTT